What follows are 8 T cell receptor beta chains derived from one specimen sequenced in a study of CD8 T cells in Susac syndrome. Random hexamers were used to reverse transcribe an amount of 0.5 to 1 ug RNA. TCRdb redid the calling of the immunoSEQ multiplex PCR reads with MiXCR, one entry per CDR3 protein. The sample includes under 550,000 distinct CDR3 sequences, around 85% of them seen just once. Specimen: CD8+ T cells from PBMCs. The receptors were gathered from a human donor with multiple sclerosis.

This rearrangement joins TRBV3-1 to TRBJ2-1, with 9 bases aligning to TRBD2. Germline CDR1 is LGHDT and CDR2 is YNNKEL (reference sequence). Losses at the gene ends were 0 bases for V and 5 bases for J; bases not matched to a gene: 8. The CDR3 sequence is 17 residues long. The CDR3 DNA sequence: TGTGCCAGCAGCCAAGAAACTACGACTAGCGGAAACAATGAGCAGTTCTTC. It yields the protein CASSQETTTSGNNEQFF.

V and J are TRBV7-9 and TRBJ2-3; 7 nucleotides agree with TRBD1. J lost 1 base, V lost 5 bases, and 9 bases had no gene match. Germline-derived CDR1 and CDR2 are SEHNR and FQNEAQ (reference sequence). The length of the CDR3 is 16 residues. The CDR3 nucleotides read TGTGCCAGCAGCGTAGACAGGGAAGAGGGCACAGATACGCAGTATTTT. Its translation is CASSVDREEGTDTQYF.

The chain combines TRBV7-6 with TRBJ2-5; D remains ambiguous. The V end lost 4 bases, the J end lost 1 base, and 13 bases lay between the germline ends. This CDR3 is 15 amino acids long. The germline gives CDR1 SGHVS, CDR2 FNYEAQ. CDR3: CASSSTPLAQETQYF. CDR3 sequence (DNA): TGTGCCAGCAGCTCTACCCCCTTAGCCCAAGAGACCCAGTACTTC. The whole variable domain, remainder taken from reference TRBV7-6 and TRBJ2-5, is GAGVSQSPRYKVTKRGQDVALRCDPISGHVSLYWYRQALGQGPEFLTYFNYEAQQDKSGLPNDRFSAERPEGSISTLTIQRTEQRDSAMYRCASSSTPLAQETQYFGPGTRLLVL.

The DNA of the CDR3 is TGTGCCAGCAGCCCCCGGGCCAAATACTACGAGCAGTACTTC. Its protein product is CASSPRAKYYEQYF. The gene calls are TRBV7-9 and TRBJ2-7; D ambiguous. Germline CDR1 reads SEHNR; CDR2 reads FQNEAQ (reference sequence). V dropped 5 bases and J dropped 3 bases, with 14 bases sitting between them. The CDR3 contains 14 residues.

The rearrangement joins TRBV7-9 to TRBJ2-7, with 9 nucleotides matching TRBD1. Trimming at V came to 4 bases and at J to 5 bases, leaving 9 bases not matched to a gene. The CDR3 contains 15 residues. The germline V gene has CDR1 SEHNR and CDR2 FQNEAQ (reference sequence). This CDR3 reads CASSSLRDRVDEQYF. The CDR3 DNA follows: TGTGCCAGCAGCTCACTCCGGGACAGGGTTGACGAGCAGTACTTC.

CDR3 loop: CASSQAGTDAFF. The CDR3 nucleotides read TGCGCCAGCAGCCAGGCCGGGACAGACGCTTTCTTT. This chain connects TRBV4-1 to TRBJ1-1, with 7 bases lining up with TRBD1. After removal of 3 bases from V and 11 bases from J, the junction contained 6 bases not matched to a gene. CDR3 length: 12 amino acids. CDR1 and CDR2 from the germline V gene are MGHRA and YSYEKL.

The CDR3 nucleotides read TGTGCCAGCACCTTGACTAGCGGGAGCCCCAATGAGCAGTTCTTC. This encodes CASTLTSGSPNEQFF. This chain connects TRBV28 to TRBJ2-1; the match to TRBD2 covers 12 bases. Germline loops: CDR1 MDHEN, CDR2 SYDVKM. The CDR3 totals 15 residues. Trimming at V came to 7 bases and at J to 6 bases, leaving 7 bases not matched to a gene.

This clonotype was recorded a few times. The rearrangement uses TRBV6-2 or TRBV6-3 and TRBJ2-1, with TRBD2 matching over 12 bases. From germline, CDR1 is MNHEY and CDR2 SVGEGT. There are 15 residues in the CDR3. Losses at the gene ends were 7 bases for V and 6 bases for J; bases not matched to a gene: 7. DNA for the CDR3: TGTGCCAGCATTAGGACTAGCGGGATACTCAATGAGCAGTTCTTC. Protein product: CASIRTSGILNEQFF.